This entry lists 9 T cell receptor beta chains sequenced from one sample in a study of T cell responses to AZD1222 COVID-19 vaccine. The assay was immunoSEQ multiplex PCR, and TCRdb's table has in-frame clones only and misses some. The repertoire has about 130,000 clones, around 90% of them found once; the top ten carry 4.5% to 6%. The sample in question was peripheral blood, obtained on day 0 of AZD1222 vaccination. These TCRs come from an adult in good health.

This sequence joins TRBV18 and TRBJ2-1; TRBD2 matches 13 bases. Germline V gene lookup returns CDR1 KGHSH and CDR2 LQKENI. The CDR3 consists of 15 residues. Germline trimming cut 5 bases from V and 2 bases from J; bases unmatched to any gene: 0. The DNA of the CDR3 is TGTGCCAGCTCAACTAGCGGGGGGGCCTACAATGAGCAGTTCTTC. Translation gives CASSTSGGAYNEQFF.

The chain couples TRBV28 to TRBJ1-5; 7 bases match TRBD1. The CDR3 has 12 residues. In germline, CDR1 is MDHEN, CDR2 SYDVKM. Trimming took 11 bases from V and 4 from J; bases not matched to a gene: 5. CDR3 amino acids: CAGQDSNQPQHF. CDR3 DNA sequence: TGTGCCGGACAGGACAGTAATCAGCCCCAGCATTTT.

The rearrangement uses TRBV30 and TRBJ1-1; D ambiguous. Trimming cost V 3 bases and J 7 bases, with 9 bases left between them. Germline CDR1 GTSNPN, CDR2 SVGIG (reference sequence). The CDR3 totals 11 residues. The CDR3 spells CAWSVGDEAFF. DNA of the CDR3: TGTGCCTGGAGCGTGGGAGATGAAGCTTTCTTT.

In regard to this clone: Different DNA sequences within this sample yield the same CDR3. This chain joins TRBV5-1 and TRBJ2-5, with D possibly being TRBD1 (5 bases). Deletions cut 2 bases from V and 4 bases from J, with 12 bases between. The germline V gene encodes CDR1 SGHRS and CDR2 YFSETQ. The CDR3 consists of 14 residues. CDR3: CASSFTGLGETQYF. In DNA, the CDR3 is TGCGCCAGCAGCTTTACAGGTCTGGGAGAGACCCAGTACTTC.

As DNA, the CDR3 is TGTGCCAGCAGTAGGACAGGGGCGAGCTCTGGAAACACCATATATTTT. Translation: CASSRTGASSGNTIYF. This chain links TRBV27 with TRBJ1-3; 9 bases agree with TRBD1. This CDR3 is built from 16 residues. Germline CDR1 is MNHEY and CDR2 is SMNVEV (reference sequence). V gave up 5 bases and J gave up 0 bases; unmatched junction bases: 5.

This rearrangement joins TRBV9 to TRBJ2-2; D might be TRBD1 or TRBD2, each matching 5 bases. CDR1 and CDR2 (germline): SGDLS, YYNGEE. V gave up 0 bases and J gave up 4 bases, with 16 bases separating them. The CDR3 loop spans 17 amino acids. This CDR3 is CASSVDVYKGSTGELFF. In DNA form, the CDR3 reads TGTGCCAGCAGCGTAGATGTTTATAAGGGGAGCACCGGGGAGCTGTTTTTT. The full variable domain, with the rest looked up from reference TRBV9 and TRBJ2-2, is DSGVTQTPKHLITATGQRVTLRCSPRSGDLSVYWYQQSLDQGLQFLIQYYNGEERAKGNILERFSAQQFPDLHSELNLSSLELGDSALYFCASSVDVYKGSTGELFFGEGSRLTVL.

The gene calls are TRBV4-2 and TRBJ2-1; perhaps D is TRBD1 or TRBD2 (5 bases each). The length of the CDR3 is 16 residues. Trimming took off 4 bases at V and 8 bases at J, with 21 bases between the two ends. The germline V gene has CDR1 LGHNA and CDR2 YNFKEQ. The CDR3 is CASSLRGGGLSHEQFF. The DNA of the CDR3 is TGTGCCAGCAGCCTTCGGGGCGGCGGTTTGAGCCATGAGCAGTTCTTC.

This clone was found once. The rearrangement links TRBV6-5 to TRBJ1-1; D is ambiguous. The V end was cut by 0 bases, the J end by 5 bases, with 13 bases between. The CDR3 covers 15 residues. Germline V CDR1 and CDR2: MNHEY, SVGAGI. The CDR3: CASSYSAAKGTEAFF. As DNA, the CDR3 is TGTGCCAGCAGTTACTCGGCGGCTAAAGGGACTGAAGCTTTCTTT.

In this sample, this clone turned up once. The genes are TRBV18 and TRBJ2-2; TRBD1 matches at 8 bases. The V gene's germline CDR1 is KGHSH and CDR2 LQKENI. Germline trimming cut 5 bases from V and 7 bases from J; bases unmatched to any gene: 9. The CDR3 is 15 amino acids. In DNA form, the CDR3 reads TGTGCCAGCTCAACCCAGACAGGGGAAATCGGGGAGCTGTTTTTT. It specifies CASSTQTGEIGELFF.